Below, 19 T cell receptor beta chains from the same sample are listed, as sequenced in a study of blood T cell repertoires in COVID-19. Some clones are missing from TCRdb's copy, which holds only in-frame ones; the method was immunoSEQ multiplex PCR. The table records tens of thousands of clones, under 85% of them present only once. The sequenced sample consisted of peripheral blood. These receptors all come from a human donor in a cohort sampled during active COVID-19.

The CDR3 spells CASSGVGGNTEAFF. The CDR3 coding sequence is TGTGCCAGCAGTGGGGTCGGGGGGAACACTGAAGCTTTCTTT. The chain links TRBV2 to TRBJ1-1, with D possibly TRBD1 on 5 matching bases. Trimming removed 4 bases at V and 1 base at J, with 10 bases between. The CDR3 loop spans 14 amino acids. Germline CDR1 SNHLY, CDR2 FYNNEI.

The CDR3 region has the DNA TGCGCCAGCAGTGAGTCCATGAGGACAGGGGGTTACGAGCAGTACTTC. Residues: CASSESMRTGGYEQYF. The rearrangement joins TRBV10-2 to TRBJ2-7; TRBD1 aligns across 10 bases. Germline V lookup: CDR1 WSHSY, CDR2 SAAADI. The J segment lost 4 bases and the V segment lost 0 bases, leaving 6 bases of the junction unmatched. The CDR3 runs 16 residues.

This sequence joins TRBV10-3 and TRBJ1-2; no firm D call. The CDR3 sequence is 13 residues long. The V gene lost 6 bases and the J gene lost 2 bases, with 10 bases spanning the gap. The V gene's germline CDR1 is ENHRY and CDR2 SYGVKD. In nucleotides, the CDR3 is TGTGCCATCAGCTTTCCAGGAAACTATGGCTACACCTTC. It specifies CAISFPGNYGYTF.

This chain links TRBV28 with TRBJ1-5; D is undetermined. Per germline, CDR1 MDHEN and CDR2 SYDVKM. The CDR3 length is 16 residues. Trimming took off 6 bases at V and 3 bases at J, with 18 bases between the two ends. The CDR3 here is CASSRPDDGANQPQHF. CDR3 nucleotide sequence: TGTGCCAGCAGCCGCCCCGACGACGGAGCCAATCAGCCCCAGCATTTT.

This clone came up once. The rearrangement joins TRBV9 to TRBJ2-2; a possible D gene is TRBD1 (5 bases). The length of the CDR3 is 18 residues. Germline V lookup: CDR1 SGDLS, CDR2 YYNGEE. The V gene lost 0 bases and the J gene lost 2 bases, with 17 bases spanning the gap. CDR3 in amino acids: CASSVAQRVRGNTGELFF. DNA for the CDR3: TGTGCCAGCAGCGTAGCCCAAAGGGTTAGGGGCAACACCGGGGAGCTGTTTTTT.

The CDR3 loop reads CASRYRDSNQPQHF. CDR3 nucleotides: TGTGCCAGCAGGTATCGGGATAGCAATCAGCCCCAGCATTTT. The chain employs TRBV6-5 and TRBJ1-5; no firm D call. The germline V and J ends were trimmed by 6 bases and 0 bases, with 9 bases remaining between them. The CDR3 loop spans 14 amino acids. Per germline, CDR1 MNHEY and CDR2 SVGAGI.

This chain connects TRBV3-1 (or the pseudogene TRBV3-2) to TRBJ1-1; 8 bases fit TRBD1. This CDR3 is built from 14 residues. V shed 4 bases and J 11 bases; nucleotides not matched to a gene: 12. Per the germline V gene, CDR1 is LGHDT and CDR2 is YNNKEL (reference sequence). CDR3 residues: CASSPPRSRGLAFF. The CDR3 coding sequence is TGTGCCAGCAGCCCCCCTCGCAGCAGGGGGCTCGCTTTCTTT.

V and J are TRBV7-2 and TRBJ1-4; the D gene is possibly TRBD1 (5 bases). V dropped 2 bases and J dropped 4 bases, with 14 bases sitting between them. This CDR3 contains 16 residues. CDR1 is SGHTA and CDR2 is FQGNSA in the germline V gene. Here the CDR3 reads CASSLMGGIGNEKLFF. Written as DNA, the CDR3 is TGTGCCAGCAGCTTAATGGGGGGGATCGGTAATGAAAAACTGTTTTTT.

The J gene is TRBJ2-1, the V gene TRBV7-2, with a weak D call TRBD1 (5 bases). The CDR3 is 12 residues long. CDR1 is SGHTA, CDR2 FQGNSA, per germline. V dropped 5 bases and J dropped 15 bases, with 17 bases sitting between them. The chain's CDR3 is CASSPVQQAVFF. For the CDR3, the DNA is TGTGCCAGCAGCCCAGTTCAACAGGCTGTGTTCTTC.

This chain links TRBV5-1 with TRBJ2-5, with 10 positions matching TRBD1. After removal of 4 bases from V and 5 bases from J, the junction contained 11 bases not matched to a gene. The CDR3 sequence is 16 residues long. Per the germline V gene, CDR1 is SGHRS and CDR2 is YFSETQ. The CDR3, as DNA: TGCGCCAGCAGCACCGGACAGGGGGTTTATTCGGAGACCCAGTACTTC. It translates to CASSTGQGVYSETQYF.

The gene calls are TRBV6-2 or TRBV6-3 and TRBJ1-2; TRBD1 is a possible D gene (5 bases). V lost 2 bases and J 8 bases, leaving 21 bases between the germline ends. Germline values: CDR1 MNHEY, CDR2 SVGEGT. CDR3 length equals 16 residues. As DNA, the CDR3 is TGTGCCAGCAGTTACCCCCAGTCGACGGGGGTGAGAGGCTACACCTTC. Its protein product is CASSYPQSTGVRGYTF.

The genes are TRBV5-8 and TRBJ2-1; D is perhaps TRBD1 (5 bases). V lost 5 bases, J lost 9 bases, and 15 bases lay in between. Germline CDR1 reads SGHTS; CDR2 reads YDEGEE. The CDR3 contains 13 residues. This chain's CDR3 is CASSYQGNTEQFF. The DNA of the CDR3 is TGTGCCAGCAGTTATCAGGGTAACACTGAGCAGTTCTTC.

The chain recombines TRBV6-1 with TRBJ1-2; D possibly corresponds to TRBD1 (6 bases). Germline-derived CDR1 and CDR2 are MNHNS and SASEGT. This CDR3 comprises 14 residues. V gave up 2 bases and J gave up 8 bases, with 15 bases separating them. CDR3 sequence (DNA): TGTGCCAGCAGTGAAAGCCCCAGGGGCGTAGGCTACACCTTC. It translates to CASSESPRGVGYTF.

The chain carries TRBV24-1 and TRBJ2-6; 9 bases are a match to TRBD1. The CDR3 covers 16 residues. CDR1 KGHDR and CDR2 SFDVKD come from the germline V gene. The V gene end was trimmed by 4 bases and the J gene end by 0 bases; junction bases not matched to a gene: 0. The CDR3 DNA is TGTGCCACCAGTGAGACAGGGGGCTCTGGGGCCAACGTCCTGACTTTC. Protein: CATSETGGSGANVLTF.

This rearrangement joins TRBV7-2 to TRBJ2-3; D gene uncertain. Germline V lookup: CDR1 SGHTA, CDR2 FQGNSA. Trimming stripped 5 bases from V and 11 bases from J, with 11 bases between. The CDR3 is 11 residues long. The CDR3 DNA sequence: TGTGCCAGCAGCCTGGGCCTGGGGCAGTATTTT. It yields the protein CASSLGLGQYF.

The V gene is TRBV27, the J gene TRBJ2-3; TRBD1 is a possible D gene (7 bases). This CDR3 is 16 amino acids long. V lost 1 base and J lost 4, with 15 bases in between. Germline V CDR1 and CDR2: MNHEY, SMNVEV (reference sequence). DNA for the CDR3: TGTGCCAGCAGTTTATATGGCAGGGGGGTATCAGATACGCAGTATTTT. Amino acid sequence: CASSLYGRGVSDTQYF.

This clone was seen once. The same CDR3 can be traced to other DNA sequences in this sample. The chain recombines TRBV5-1 with TRBJ2-3, with TRBD1 matching 9 bases. The junction had 5 bases not matched to a gene; V was cut back by 0 bases and J by 3 bases. CDR3 length equals 16 residues. Germline V gene data show CDR1 as SGHRS and CDR2 as YFSETQ. CDR3: CASSLGTGDGTDTQYF. In DNA form, the CDR3 reads TGCGCCAGCAGCTTGGGGACAGGGGATGGGACAGATACGCAGTATTTT. Together with reference TRBV5-1 and TRBJ2-3, the CDR3 gives the full variable domain: KAGVTQTPRYLIKTRGQQVTLSCSPISGHRSVSWYQQTPGQGLQFLFEYFSETQRNKGNFPGRFSGRQFSNSRSEMNVSTLELGDSALYLCASSLGTGDGTDTQYFGPGTRLTVL.

This chain connects TRBV4-3 to TRBJ2-7, with 11 bases lining up with TRBD2. V shed 2 bases and J 2 bases; nucleotides not matched to a gene: 5. The length of the CDR3 is 16 residues. CDR1 and CDR2 (germline): LGHNA, YSLEER. The CDR3, as DNA: TGCGCCAGCAGCCAAACTAGCGGGGGCGGTACCTACGAGCAGTACTTC. Its protein is CASSQTSGGGTYEQYF.

J is TRBJ1-2 and V is TRBV18; TRBD1 aligns across 7 bases. Trimming at V came to 1 base and at J to 2 bases, leaving 1 base not matched to a gene. The CDR3 is 14 residues long. The germline V gene has CDR1 KGHSH and CDR2 LQKENI. CDR3 coding DNA: TGTGCCAGCTCACCACAGGGGGCCAACTATGGCTACACCTTC. This sequence encodes CASSPQGANYGYTF.